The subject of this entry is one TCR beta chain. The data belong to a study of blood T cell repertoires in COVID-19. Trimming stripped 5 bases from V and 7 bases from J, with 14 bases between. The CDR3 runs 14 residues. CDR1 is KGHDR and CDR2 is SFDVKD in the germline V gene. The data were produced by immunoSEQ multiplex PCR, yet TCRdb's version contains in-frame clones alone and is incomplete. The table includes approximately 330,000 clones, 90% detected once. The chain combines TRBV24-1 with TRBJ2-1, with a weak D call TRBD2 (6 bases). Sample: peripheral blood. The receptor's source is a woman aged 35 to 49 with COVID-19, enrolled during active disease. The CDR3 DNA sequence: TGTGCCACCAGTGCGAAGTTTGGGAGGAATGAGCAGTTCTTC. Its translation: CATSAKFGRNEQFF.